Shown below are 18 T cell receptor beta chains from a single sample sequenced in a study of CD8 T cells in ankylosing spondylitis. TCRdb re-called the 5' RACE reads through MiXCR, storing one row per CDR3 protein. The table shows about 700,000 distinct CDR3 sequences, with around a fifth occurring only once. These receptors are not linked to any known antigen. Findings and caveats of the study: Ankylosing spondylitis blood seemed to carry a telltale TCR beta motif made of under ten highly homologous variants.

Sequencing used blood, either unsorted or a sorted T cell fraction (not recorded which). The receptors were gathered from a male donor with ankylosing spondylitis.

The chain recombines TRBV13 with TRBJ2-5, with 9 bases aligning to TRBD2. The CDR3 sequence is 16 residues long. Trimming cost V 0 bases and J 5 bases; bases outside gene matches: 7. Germline V gene lookup returns CDR1 PRHDT and CDR2 FYEKMQ (reference sequence). CDR3 nucleotides: TGTGCCAGCAGCTTAGGGAGCGGGGGGCCTCGGGAGACCCAGTACTTC. Residues: CASSLGSGGPRETQYF.

This clonotype was observed a handful of times. V usage is TRBV5-6 and J usage is TRBJ1-5; tentatively, D is TRBD1 (5 bases). V was clipped by 1 base and J by 3 bases, with 14 bases between them. This CDR3 is 16 amino acids long. The germline CDR1 and CDR2 sequences are SGHDT and YYEEEE. The CDR3 nucleotides read TGTGCCAGCAGCTTGCGGTCAAGGGGTTCCAATCAGCCCCAGCATTTT. Its translation is CASSLRSRGSNQPQHF.

This clonotype was recorded at least ten times. This sequence joins TRBV7-6 and TRBJ1-1; TRBD1 agrees at 9 bases. Germline V CDR1 and CDR2: SGHVS, FNYEAQ. CDR3 size: 15 residues. Trimming took 4 bases from V and 5 from J; bases not matched to a gene: 8. The CDR3, as DNA: TGTGCCAGCAGCTCCCAACCTGGGACAGGGACTGAAGCTTTCTTT. Its translation is CASSSQPGTGTEAFF. Full variable domain (rest looked up from reference TRBV7-6 and TRBJ1-1): GAGVSQSPRYKVTKRGQDVALRCDPISGHVSLYWYRQALGQGPEFLTYFNYEAQQDKSGLPNDRFSAERPEGSISTLTIQRTEQRDSAMYRCASSSQPGTGTEAFFGQGTRLTVV.

This clonotype has only a few counts. V usage is TRBV12-3 or TRBV12-4 and J usage is TRBJ2-3; TRBD2 aligns across 11 bases. The CDR3 runs 14 residues. V trimming: 1 base; J trimming: 9 bases; junction bases outside the gene matches: 3. CDR3 sequence (DNA): TGTGCCAGCAGTTTAGGACTAGCGGGATTAACGCAGTATTTT. Encoded protein: CASSLGLAGLTQYF.

This chain joins TRBV5-1 and TRBJ2-1; no firm D call. V lost 4 bases, J lost 0 bases, and 14 bases lay in between. The CDR3 length is 16 residues. CDR1 is SGHRS, CDR2 YFSETQ, per germline. Here the CDR3 DNA reads TGCGCCAGCAGCGTCGACATCAGGAGCTCCTACAATGAGCAGTTCTTC. Translation: CASSVDIRSSYNEQFF. Full variable domain (outside the CDR3, taken from reference TRBV5-1 and TRBJ2-1): KAGVTQTPRYLIKTRGQQVTLSCSPISGHRSVSWYQQTPGQGLQFLFEYFSETQRNKGNFPGRFSGRQFSNSRSEMNVSTLELGDSALYLCASSVDIRSSYNEQFFGPGTRLTVL.

The V gene is TRBV7-2, the J gene TRBJ2-1; 7 bases line up with TRBD1. Per the germline V gene, CDR1 is SGHTA and CDR2 is FQGNSA. CDR3 size: 15 residues. Germline trimming cut 4 bases from V and 6 bases from J; bases unmatched to any gene: 9. The CDR3 is CASSSGTAPGNEQFF. DNA of the CDR3: TGTGCCAGCAGCTCCGGGACAGCCCCCGGCAATGAGCAGTTCTTC.

The gene calls are TRBV15 and TRBJ2-1; no clear D. V lost 1 base, J lost 0 bases, and 10 bases lay in between. The CDR3 length is 16 residues. The germline V gene has CDR1 LNHNV and CDR2 YYDKDF (reference sequence). CDR3 loop: CATSRVERPSYNEQFF. The CDR3, as DNA: TGTGCCACCAGCAGAGTGGAGCGTCCCTCCTACAATGAGCAGTTCTTC.

This clonotype was recorded at least ten times. The V call is TRBV5-4, the J call TRBJ2-3; D remains unclear. In germline, CDR1 is SGHNT, CDR2 YYREEE (reference sequence). V was trimmed by 0 bases and J by 1 base, leaving 21 bases between them. The CDR3 consists of 19 residues. CDR3 loop: CASSLGQATLSPRTDTQYF. DNA of the CDR3: TGTGCCAGCAGCTTGGGGCAGGCCACTCTCTCTCCCCGCACAGATACGCAGTATTTT. The full variable domain, completed using reference TRBV5-4 and TRBJ2-3, is ETGVTQSPTHLIKTRGQQVTLRCSSQSGHNTVSWYQQALGQGPQFIFQYYREEENGRGNFPPRFSGLQFPNYSSELNVNALELDDSALYLCASSLGQATLSPRTDTQYFGPGTRLTVL.

The J gene is TRBJ2-3, the V gene TRBV4-1; no firm D call. Germline CDR1 MGHRA, CDR2 YSYEKL. CDR3 size: 16 residues. The germline V and J ends were trimmed by 0 bases and 0 bases, with 10 bases remaining between them. The chain's CDR3 is CASSQEGGGSTDTQYF. In nucleotides, the CDR3 is TGCGCCAGCAGCCAAGAGGGTGGCGGTAGCACAGATACGCAGTATTTT.

This clonotype was found a few times. The chain is built from TRBV5-5 and TRBJ2-5; 13 nucleotides line up with TRBD2. The germline CDR1 and CDR2 sequences are SGHKS and YYEKEE (reference sequence). This CDR3 is 17 amino acids long. V gave up 5 bases and J gave up 0 bases; unmatched junction bases: 7. CDR3 sequence (DNA): TGTGCCAGCAGTCCCGGACTAGCGGGGGAGTACCAAGAGACCCAGTACTTC. This sequence encodes CASSPGLAGEYQETQYF.

This clonotype has at least ten counts. J is TRBJ1-5 and V is TRBV12-3 or TRBV12-4; unclear D gene. The length of the CDR3 is 12 residues. Trimming left V 8 bases short and J 7 bases short, with 12 bases between. As DNA, the CDR3 is TGTGCCAGCTATGGGCGAAGGCAGCCCCAGCATTTT. Protein: CASYGRRQPQHF.

The chain recombines TRBV12-3 or TRBV12-4 with TRBJ2-1; 12 positions match TRBD2. V was pared by 3 bases and J by 9 bases, with 9 bases of the junction left unmatched. The CDR3 is 16 amino acids. The CDR3 is CASSFRASGGVGEQFF. In DNA, the CDR3 is TGTGCCAGCAGTTTTCGGGCTAGCGGGGGGGTTGGTGAGCAGTTCTTC.

J is TRBJ1-4 and V is TRBV3-1; D is unclear. This CDR3 is built from 16 residues. Germline lookup yields CDR1 LGHDT and CDR2 YNNKEL (reference sequence). With 1 base removed from V and 4 bases from J, the gap between germline ends came to 13 bases. CDR3 sequence: CASSQVTATLNEKLFF. The CDR3 DNA is TGTGCCAGCAGCCAAGTCACAGCGACCCTTAATGAAAAACTGTTTTTT.

This clonotype appeared a few times. This chain links TRBV27 with TRBJ1-4; TRBD1 is a possible D gene (5 bases). CDR3 size: 16 residues. The germline V gene encodes CDR1 MNHEY and CDR2 SMNVEV (reference sequence). V lost 4 bases and J lost 3, with 15 bases in between. The CDR3 nucleotides are TGTGCCAGCAGTTCGACCCCGGGCAGGGCTAATGAAAAACTGTTTTTT. Protein product: CASSSTPGRANEKLFF.

As to this clonotype: A read error may explain this, as a much larger clone is one base away. The chain recombines TRBV29-1 with TRBJ2-5, with D possibly TRBD2 on 5 matching bases. Germline V gene sequence: CDR1 SQVTM, CDR2 ANQGSEA. V shed 5 bases and J shed 2 bases, with 15 bases lying between them. The CDR3 has 14 residues. DNA for the CDR3: TGCAGCGTTATTATGGCGGGTCCTCAAGAGACCCAGTACTTC. Translated: CSVIMAGPQETQYF. The complete variable domain, with remaining parts taken from reference TRBV29-1 and TRBJ2-5, reads SAVISQKPSRDICQRGTSLTIQCQVDSQVTMMFWYRQQPGQSLTLIATANQGSEATYESGFVIDKFPISRPNLTFSTLTVSNMSPEDSSIYLCSVIMAGPQETQYFGPGTRLLVL.

The rearrangement uses TRBV2 and TRBJ1-1, with 10 bases that match TRBD1. CDR3 length: 15 residues. J lost 5 bases, V lost 7 bases, and 10 bases had no gene match. CDR1 is SNHLY, CDR2 FYNNEI, per germline. CDR3 residues: CASTARTGGGTEAFF. The CDR3 DNA reads as TGTGCCAGCACCGCCAGGACAGGGGGAGGGACTGAAGCTTTCTTT.

This clonotype was seen ten or more times. The rearrangement joins TRBV5-1 to TRBJ1-2; no firm D call. V dropped 3 bases and J dropped 1 base, with 7 bases sitting between them. The CDR3 loop spans 13 amino acids. CDR1 is SGHRS, CDR2 YFSETQ, per germline. The CDR3 region has the DNA TGCGCCAGCAGCTCGGACGGTAACTATGGCTACACCTTC. Translating it yields CASSSDGNYGYTF.

This chain uses TRBV7-9 with TRBJ2-7; TRBD1 is a possible D gene (8 bases). V was trimmed by 5 bases and J by 3 bases, leaving 17 bases between them. The germline V gene encodes CDR1 SEHNR and CDR2 FQNEAQ (reference sequence). This CDR3 region has 15 residues. DNA for the CDR3: TGTGCCAGCAGCATACAGGGGGGGCTGAACTACGAGCAGTACTTC. Amino acid sequence: CASSIQGGLNYEQYF.